This TCR beta chain was documented in a study of cytomegalovirus exposure and HLA in healthy donors. Points from the study as a whole: After further analysis at a later stage, roughly 16,000 TCR beta sequences were associated with HLA alleles at 0.05 false discovery rate. Per a prior analysis, the majority of TCR beta V segments were productive roughly 90% or roughly 30% of the time.

Of note for this clone: Its specificity is unknown.

Primers for the PCR totalled 60 Vbeta and 13 Jbeta. Method: immunoSEQ multiplex PCR; TCRdb's copy keeps in-frame clones and lacks some. Of 170,000 or so clones in the sample, 75% to 90% are singletons; the top ten hold over 1.5%. CDR1 is SQVTM and CDR2 is ANQGSEA in the germline V gene. V was clipped by 3 bases and J by 0 bases, with 13 bases between them. The CDR3 runs to 15 residues. This sequence joins TRBV29-1 and TRBJ2-3; weak D call: TRBD1 (5 bases). The TCR sequence derives from a man aged 50 to 60 in good health and CMV-seronegative. Sequencing was carried out using PBMCs. CDR3 coding DNA: TGCAGCGTTGATAGTCAGGGCGACAGCACAGATACGCAGTATTTT. Its protein is CSVDSQGDSTDTQYF.